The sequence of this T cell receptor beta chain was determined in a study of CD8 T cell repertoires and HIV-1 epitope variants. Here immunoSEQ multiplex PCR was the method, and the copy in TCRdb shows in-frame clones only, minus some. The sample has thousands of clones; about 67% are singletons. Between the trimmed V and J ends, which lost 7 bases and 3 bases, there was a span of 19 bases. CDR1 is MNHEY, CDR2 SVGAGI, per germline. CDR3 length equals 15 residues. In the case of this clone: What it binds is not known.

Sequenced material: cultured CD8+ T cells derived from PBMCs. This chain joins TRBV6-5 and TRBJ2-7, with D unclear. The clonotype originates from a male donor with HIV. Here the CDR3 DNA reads TGTGCCAGCAACCCCACTCGCGAAGGGCGCTACGAGCAGTACTTC. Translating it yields CASNPTREGRYEQYF.